The 24 T cell receptor beta chains reported below all come from one sample, sequenced in a study of blood T cell repertoires in COVID-19. Produced via immunoSEQ multiplex PCR; TCRdb's table is partial and in-frame only. This repertoire shows 250,000 to 300,000 clones, approximately 85% found once; its top ten account for 11%. Sequencing was performed on peripheral blood. These receptors were collected from a woman aged 70-85 years with acute or convalescent COVID-19.

CDR3 region: CASSPPFGPYGYTF. CDR3 bases: TGTGCCAGCTCACCACCGTTTGGGCCCTATGGCTACACCTTC. This chain uses TRBV18 with TRBJ1-2; no reliable D call. CDR3 length equals 14 residues. V was pared by 0 bases and J by 4 bases, with 9 bases between. Germline loops: CDR1 KGHSH, CDR2 LQKENI.

The chain links TRBV11-2 to TRBJ2-5, with a possible D match to TRBD2 (6 bases). The germline V gene has CDR1 SGHAT and CDR2 FQNNGV. Trimming took off 4 bases at V and 6 bases at J, with 15 bases between the two ends. The CDR3 consists of 14 residues. The CDR3 loop is CASSSIREQQTQYF. The CDR3 region has the DNA TGTGCCAGCAGCTCGATTCGGGAGCAGCAGACCCAGTACTTC. Looking up the rest from reference TRBV11-2 and TRBJ2-5 gives the full variable domain: EAGVAQSPRYKIIEKRQSVAFWCNPISGHATLYWYQQILGQGPKLLIQFQNNGVVDDSQLPKDRFSAERLKGVDSTLKIQPAKLEDSAVYLCASSSIREQQTQYFGPGTRLLVL.

V and J are TRBV3-1 (or the pseudogene TRBV3-2) and TRBJ1-1; 9 bases line up with TRBD1. The ends lost 3 bases at V and 5 bases at J; junction bases unmatched: 7. Germline V gene sequence: CDR1 LGHDT, CDR2 YNNKEL (reference sequence). This CDR3 is 15 amino acids long. The CDR3 spells CASSHLGQGRTEAFF. DNA for the CDR3: TGTGCCAGCAGCCACCTCGGACAGGGGAGGACTGAAGCTTTCTTT.

Concerning this clone itself: The sample has other DNA sequences that encode this CDR3 too. The V and J genes are TRBV5-1 and TRBJ1-2; 7 bases are shared with TRBD1. The CDR3 loop spans 15 amino acids. Germline values: CDR1 SGHRS, CDR2 YFSETQ. The V and J ends lost 0 bases and 0 bases, in that order; junction bases with no gene match: 2. The CDR3 here is CASSLVTGANYGYTF. The CDR3 nucleotides are TGCGCCAGCAGCTTGGTTACAGGGGCTAACTATGGCTACACCTTC.

This clone has a single count. V and J are TRBV25-1 and TRBJ1-1, with TRBD1 matching over 8 bases. Looked up from germline, CDR1 is MGHDK and CDR2 is SYGVNS. This CDR3 region has 14 residues. Losses at the gene ends were 3 bases for V and 7 bases for J; bases not matched to a gene: 7. CDR3 in amino acids: CASSDPGQVDEAFF. CDR3 coding DNA: TGTGCCAGCAGTGATCCGGGACAGGTCGATGAAGCTTTCTTT.

The count of this clone is one. The V and J genes are TRBV19 and TRBJ2-1; 10 bases match TRBD2. Germline CDR1 reads LNHDA; CDR2 reads SQIVND (reference sequence). This CDR3 has 17 amino acids. Germline trimming cut 6 bases from V and 5 bases from J; bases unmatched to any gene: 13. The DNA for the CDR3 is TGTGCCAGTAGCGAAATACAGCGGGGGGGCCCACACAATGAGCAGTTCTTC. Protein: CASSEIQRGGPHNEQFF.

The chain recombines TRBV3-1 (or the pseudogene TRBV3-2) with TRBJ1-2, with unresolved D. The CDR3 sequence is 12 residues long. The V gene lost 1 base and the J gene lost 10 bases, with 10 bases spanning the gap. The germline V gene encodes CDR1 LGHDT and CDR2 YNNKEL (reference sequence). Written as DNA, the CDR3 is TGTGCCAGCAGCCAAGCGACCGGGGACTACACCTTC. This gives the protein CASSQATGDYTF.

V usage is TRBV5-5 and J usage is TRBJ1-2; possible D gene TRBD1, 5 bases. Germline values: CDR1 SGHKS, CDR2 YYEKEE (reference sequence). There are 11 residues in the CDR3. Trimming cost V 2 bases and J 7 bases, with 6 bases left between them. The CDR3 bases are TGTGCCAGCAGCTTAAGGGGTGGCTACACCTTC. Residues: CASSLRGGYTF.

The rearrangement uses TRBV6-5 and TRBJ2-3; D is uncertain. The CDR3 sequence is 13 residues long. CDR1 is MNHEY, CDR2 SVGAGI, per germline. Trimming cost V 6 bases and J 1 base, with 8 bases left between them. CDR3 sequence reads: CASRNGGTDTQYF. The CDR3, as DNA: TGTGCCAGCAGGAACGGAGGCACAGATACGCAGTATTTT.

The V call is TRBV4-1, the J call TRBJ1-6; D uncertain. Germline V gene lookup returns CDR1 MGHRA and CDR2 YSYEKL. Trimming took 3 bases from V and 5 from J, leaving 14 bases between them. There are 16 residues in the CDR3. The CDR3 bases are TGCGCCAGCAGCCAGGGCGGAGGGTGGAATAATTCACCCCTCCACTTT. Its protein product is CASSQGGGWNNSPLHF.

The CDR3 sequence is CASSRDQPQHF. CDR3 DNA sequence: TGTGCCAGCAGTCGGGATCAGCCCCAGCATTTT. V usage is TRBV12-3 or TRBV12-4 and J usage is TRBJ1-5; D is uncertain. Trimming cost V 5 bases and J 5 bases, with 4 bases left between them. CDR3 size: 11 residues.

V gene TRBV19 combines with J gene TRBJ1-1; no firm D call. Germline values: CDR1 LNHDA, CDR2 SQIVND (reference sequence). This CDR3 comprises 12 residues. V gave up 5 bases and J gave up 4 bases, with 8 bases separating them. The CDR3 DNA reads TGTGCCAGTAGTGGAGGCCGCACTGAAGCTTTCTTT. The encoded protein is CASSGGRTEAFF.

The chain is built from TRBV19 and TRBJ2-5; 12 bases match TRBD2. With V trimmed by 3 bases and J by 1 base, 6 bases remained unmatched. The CDR3 totals 17 residues. Germline CDR1 LNHDA, CDR2 SQIVND (reference sequence). The CDR3 region has the DNA TGTGCCAGTAGTATGGCTACTAGCGGGGGGTTCCAAGAGACCCAGTACTTC. Translation gives CASSMATSGGFQETQYF.

The J gene is TRBJ2-2, the V gene TRBV4-1; TRBD1 matches 7 bases. Trimming cost V 0 bases and J 7 bases; bases outside gene matches: 8. Germline V gene lookup returns CDR1 MGHRA and CDR2 YSYEKL. CDR3 size: 16 residues. DNA of the CDR3: TGCGCCAGCAGCCAAGAAGAGGGGGCGCGGAGCGGGGAGCTGTTTTTT. This codes for CASSQEEGARSGELFF.

J is TRBJ2-7 and V is TRBV7-8, with D unclear. V was trimmed by 1 base and J by 0 bases, leaving 7 bases between them. The CDR3 has 14 amino acids. The germline V gene encodes CDR1 SGHVS and CDR2 FQNEAQ. The CDR3: CASSLGRHSYEQYF. The CDR3 DNA reads TGTGCCAGCAGCTTAGGCAGGCACTCCTACGAGCAGTACTTC.

The chain joins TRBV30 to TRBJ1-6; 8 nucleotides agree with TRBD1. Looked up from germline, CDR1 is GTSNPN and CDR2 is SVGIG (reference sequence). J gave up 7 bases and V 3 bases, and 2 bases lay outside the gene matches. The CDR3 extends over 13 amino acids. CDR3 coding DNA: TGTGCCTGGAGAAGGACAGGGAATTCACCCCTCCACTTT. This sequence encodes CAWRRTGNSPLHF. Filled out from reference TRBV30 and TRBJ1-6, the complete variable domain reads SQTIHQWPATLVQPVGSPLSLECTVEGTSNPNLYWYRQAAGRGLQLLFYSVGIGQISSEVPQNLSASRPQDRQFILSSKKLLLSDSGFYLCAWRRTGNSPLHFGNGTRLTVT.

In its sample, this clone was seen once. The chain has TRBV11-1 and TRBJ1-1, with D possibly being TRBD1 (5 bases). Germline CDR1 SGHAT, CDR2 FQDESV (reference sequence). V was trimmed by 2 bases and J by 6 bases, leaving 19 bases between them. The CDR3 is 16 amino acids. The CDR3 spells CASSLTGTGPRAEAFF. The CDR3 coding sequence is TGTGCCAGCAGCTTAACTGGGACTGGGCCGCGCGCTGAAGCTTTCTTT.

Notes on this clone: This specimen includes other DNA sequences encoding the same CDR3. The V call is TRBV3-1 (or the pseudogene TRBV3-2), the J call TRBJ2-1; the D gene is possibly TRBD2 (5 bases). Germline V gene lookup returns CDR1 LGHDT and CDR2 YNNKEL (reference sequence). V dropped 0 bases and J dropped 2 bases, with 8 bases sitting between them. The CDR3 contains 15 residues. The CDR3 DNA follows: TGTGCCAGCAGCCAAGATCGAGGGACCTACAATGAGCAGTTCTTC. Protein product: CASSQDRGTYNEQFF.

The chain couples TRBV10-3 to TRBJ1-5; D unresolved. V shed 4 bases and J shed 0 bases, with 10 bases lying between them. The CDR3 consists of 15 residues. Germline CDR1 reads ENHRY; CDR2 reads SYGVKD. For the CDR3, the DNA is TGTGCCATCAGTGCAACGGCGGATAGCAATCAGCCCCAGCATTTT. This encodes CAISATADSNQPQHF.

The chain joins TRBV5-1 to TRBJ1-1; D might be TRBD1 (5 bases). CDR1 is SGHRS and CDR2 is YFSETQ in the germline V gene. The CDR3 runs to 15 residues. The V end lost 4 bases, the J end lost 1 base, and 14 bases lay between the germline ends. The CDR3 nucleotides are TGCGCCAGCAGCCCCCTACAGACAGCGAACACTGAAGCTTTCTTT. Its protein is CASSPLQTANTEAFF.

The chain recombines TRBV15 with TRBJ1-6, with D tentatively TRBD1 (6 bases). Per the germline V gene, CDR1 is LNHNV and CDR2 is YYDKDF (reference sequence). V shed 5 bases and J shed 7 bases, with 15 bases lying between them. This CDR3 region has 15 residues. This CDR3 is CATSGRTAVNSPLHF. Written as DNA, the CDR3 is TGTGCCACCAGCGGCCGGACAGCCGTAAATTCACCCCTCCACTTT.

This chain joins TRBV4-1 and TRBJ1-1, with a weak D call TRBD1 (5 bases). Between the trimmed V and J ends, which lost 1 base and 1 base, there was a span of 10 bases. The CDR3 totals 15 residues. Germline V lookup: CDR1 MGHRA, CDR2 YSYEKL. The CDR3, as DNA: TGCGCCAGCAGCCAAGGGCAAAGGGGGAACACTGAAGCTTTCTTT. Its protein is CASSQGQRGNTEAFF.

The rearrangement joins TRBV6-1 to TRBJ1-4; D may be TRBD1 (6 bases). The length of the CDR3 is 15 residues. Germline V CDR1 and CDR2: MNHNS, SASEGT. Trimming left V 2 bases short and J 10 bases short, with 17 bases between. The CDR3 reads CASSESSWTVGKLFF. CDR3 coding DNA: TGTGCCAGCAGTGAATCTTCTTGGACAGTTGGAAAACTGTTTTTT.

As for this clone: A read error may produce the germline difference seen at one junction end. The chain couples TRBV5-1 to TRBJ1-1; perhaps TRBD1 as D (5 bases). Germline loops: CDR1 SGHRS, CDR2 YFSETQ. The CDR3 loop spans 14 amino acids. The CDR3 coding sequence is TGCGCCAGCAGCTGGGGACGGGGGAACGCTGAAGCTTTCTTT. Its protein product is CASSWGRGNAEAFF.